The clone carrying this TCR beta chain was seen a single time. Its antigen is still unknown. RNA, at about 0.45 to 1 ug, was reverse transcribed with random hexamers. TCRdb recomputed calls from the immunoSEQ multiplex PCR reads with MiXCR, one row per CDR3 protein. The sample lists some 400,000 distinct CDR3 sequences, approximately 85% seen once, with under 0.15% in the top ten. TCR beta sequencing covered blood CD8+ and CD4+ T cells. TEMRA cells were FACS-enriched, with CD8+ and CD4+ T cells isolated negatively. The data originate from a study of CD8 T cells in Susac syndrome. Findings of the study overall: The study's TCR sequencing and HLA analysis covered a relatively small number of individuals, and the study acknowledged this.

The length of the CDR3 is 15 residues. The V end lost 5 bases, the J end lost 5 bases, and 16 bases lay between the germline ends. Germline assignment: CDR1 LNHDA and CDR2 SQIVND (reference sequence). The clonotype was recovered from a human donor with multiple sclerosis. Material for sequencing was CD8+ T cells from PBMCs. The chain carries TRBV19 and TRBJ2-1; D might be TRBD2 (6 bases). The DNA of the CDR3 is TGTGCCAGTAGTGGGTTCCGGGACTTCAACAATGAGCAGTTCTTC. The encoded protein is CASSGFRDFNNEQFF.